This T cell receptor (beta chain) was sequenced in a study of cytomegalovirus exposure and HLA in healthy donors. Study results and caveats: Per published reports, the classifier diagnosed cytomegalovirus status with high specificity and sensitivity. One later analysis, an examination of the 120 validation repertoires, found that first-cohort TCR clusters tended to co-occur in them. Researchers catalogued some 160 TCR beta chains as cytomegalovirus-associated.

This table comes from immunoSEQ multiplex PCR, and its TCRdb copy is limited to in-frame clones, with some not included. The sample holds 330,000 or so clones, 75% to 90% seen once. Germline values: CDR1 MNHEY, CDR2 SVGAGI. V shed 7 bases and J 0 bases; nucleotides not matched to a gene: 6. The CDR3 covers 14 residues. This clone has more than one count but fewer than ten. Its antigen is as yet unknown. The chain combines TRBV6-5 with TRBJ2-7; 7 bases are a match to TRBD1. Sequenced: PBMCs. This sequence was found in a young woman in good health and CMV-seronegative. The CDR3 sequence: CASTERTGSYEQYF. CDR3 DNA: TGTGCCAGCACCGAGCGGACAGGCTCCTACGAGCAGTACTTC.